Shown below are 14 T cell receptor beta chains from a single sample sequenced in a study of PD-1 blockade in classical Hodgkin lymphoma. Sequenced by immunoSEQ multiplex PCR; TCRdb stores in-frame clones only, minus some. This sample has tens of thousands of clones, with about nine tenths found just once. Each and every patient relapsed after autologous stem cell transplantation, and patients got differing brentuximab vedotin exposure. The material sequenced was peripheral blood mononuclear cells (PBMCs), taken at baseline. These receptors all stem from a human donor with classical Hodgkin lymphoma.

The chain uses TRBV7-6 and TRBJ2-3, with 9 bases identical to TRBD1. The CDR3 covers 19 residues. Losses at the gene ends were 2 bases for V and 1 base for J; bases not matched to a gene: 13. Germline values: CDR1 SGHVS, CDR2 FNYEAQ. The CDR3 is CASSLSSGTGKKGTDTQYF. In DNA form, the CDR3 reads TGTGCCAGCAGCTTATCGTCCGGGACAGGGAAAAAGGGCACAGATACGCAGTATTTT.

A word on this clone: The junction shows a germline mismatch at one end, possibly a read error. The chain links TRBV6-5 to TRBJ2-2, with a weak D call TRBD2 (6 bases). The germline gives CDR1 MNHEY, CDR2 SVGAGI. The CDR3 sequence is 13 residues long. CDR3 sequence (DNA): TGCGCCAGCAGTGAGGAGGGCACCGGGGAGCTGTTTTTT. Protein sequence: CASSEEGTGELFF.

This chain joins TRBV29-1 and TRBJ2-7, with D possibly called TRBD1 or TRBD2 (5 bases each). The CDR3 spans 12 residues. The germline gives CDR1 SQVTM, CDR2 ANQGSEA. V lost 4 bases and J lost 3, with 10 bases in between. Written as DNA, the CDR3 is TGCAGCGTTGGGCAGGGAGTCTACGAGCAGTACTTC. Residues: CSVGQGVYEQYF.

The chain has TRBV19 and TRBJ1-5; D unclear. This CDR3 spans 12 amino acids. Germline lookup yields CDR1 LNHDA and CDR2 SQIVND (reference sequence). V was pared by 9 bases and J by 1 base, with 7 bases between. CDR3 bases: TGTGCCAGCAGAAACAGCAATCAGCCCCAGCATTTT. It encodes CASRNSNQPQHF.

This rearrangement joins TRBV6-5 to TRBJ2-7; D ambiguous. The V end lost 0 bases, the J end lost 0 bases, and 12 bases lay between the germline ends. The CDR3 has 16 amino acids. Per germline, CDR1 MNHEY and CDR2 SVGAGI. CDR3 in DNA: TGTGCCAGCAGTTACTCGGCCAGTCCTAGCTCCTACGAGCAGTACTTC. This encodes CASSYSASPSSYEQYF.

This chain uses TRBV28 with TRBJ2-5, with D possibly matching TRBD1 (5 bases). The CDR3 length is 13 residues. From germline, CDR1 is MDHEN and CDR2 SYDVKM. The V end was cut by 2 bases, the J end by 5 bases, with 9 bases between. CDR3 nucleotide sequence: TGTGCCAGCAGTTTAGGGGCTCTGGAGACCCAGTACTTC. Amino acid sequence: CASSLGALETQYF.

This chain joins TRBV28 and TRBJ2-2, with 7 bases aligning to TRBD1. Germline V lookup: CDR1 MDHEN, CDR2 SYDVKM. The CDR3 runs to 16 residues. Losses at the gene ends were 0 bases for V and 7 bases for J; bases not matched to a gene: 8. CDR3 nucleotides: TGTGCCAGCAGTTTATGGGACAGGTTTTCGCGCGGGGAGCTGTTTTTT. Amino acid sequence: CASSLWDRFSRGELFF.

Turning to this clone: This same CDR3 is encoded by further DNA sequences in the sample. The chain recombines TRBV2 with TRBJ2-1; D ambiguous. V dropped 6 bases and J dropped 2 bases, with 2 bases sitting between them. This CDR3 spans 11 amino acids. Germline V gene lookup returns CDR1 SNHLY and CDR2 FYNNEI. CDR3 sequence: CASSPYNEQFF. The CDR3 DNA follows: TGTGCCAGCAGCCCCTACAATGAGCAGTTCTTC.

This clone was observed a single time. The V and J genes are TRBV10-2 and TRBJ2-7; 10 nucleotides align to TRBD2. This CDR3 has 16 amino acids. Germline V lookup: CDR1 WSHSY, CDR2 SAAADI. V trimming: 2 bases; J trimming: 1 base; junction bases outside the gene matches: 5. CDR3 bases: TGCGCCAGCAGTGAGCCCCCTAGCGGGGGTTCCTACGAGCAGTACTTC. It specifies CASSEPPSGGSYEQYF.

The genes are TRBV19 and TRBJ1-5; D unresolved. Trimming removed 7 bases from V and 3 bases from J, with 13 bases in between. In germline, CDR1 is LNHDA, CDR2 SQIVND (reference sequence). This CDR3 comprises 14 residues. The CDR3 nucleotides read TGTGCCAGTACTACTCAGGCAGTCAATCAGCCCCAGCATTTT. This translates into CASTTQAVNQPQHF.

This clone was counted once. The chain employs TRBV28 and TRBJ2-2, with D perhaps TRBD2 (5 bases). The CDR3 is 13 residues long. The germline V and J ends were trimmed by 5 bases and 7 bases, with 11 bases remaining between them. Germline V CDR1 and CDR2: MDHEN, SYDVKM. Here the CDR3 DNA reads TGTGCCAGCAGTGCCGGGATAGACGGGGAGCTGTTTTTT. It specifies CASSAGIDGELFF.

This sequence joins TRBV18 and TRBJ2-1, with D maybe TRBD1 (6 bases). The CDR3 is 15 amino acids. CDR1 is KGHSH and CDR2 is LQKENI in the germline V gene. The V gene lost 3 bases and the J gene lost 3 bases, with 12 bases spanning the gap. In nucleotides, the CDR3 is TGTGCCAGCTCACCCCGCGGACAGCTCTACAATGAGCAGTTCTTC. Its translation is CASSPRGQLYNEQFF.

The CDR3 DNA reads TGCGCCAGCAGCTTGGCGGAGGGGTATGGCTCGAGCTACACCTTC. Translated, it gives CASSLAEGYGSSYTF. This sequence joins TRBV5-1 and TRBJ1-2; maybe TRBD1 (5 bases). The CDR3 is 15 residues long. CDR1 is SGHRS, CDR2 YFSETQ, per germline. Trimming removed 0 bases at V and 9 bases at J, with 18 bases between.

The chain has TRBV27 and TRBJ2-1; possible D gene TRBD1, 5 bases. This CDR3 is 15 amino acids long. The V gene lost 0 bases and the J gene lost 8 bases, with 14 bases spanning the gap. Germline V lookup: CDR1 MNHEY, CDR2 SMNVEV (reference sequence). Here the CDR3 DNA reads TGTGCCAGCAGTTTATCCAGGGCTATTATCGATGAGCAGTTCTTC. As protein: CASSLSRAIIDEQFF.